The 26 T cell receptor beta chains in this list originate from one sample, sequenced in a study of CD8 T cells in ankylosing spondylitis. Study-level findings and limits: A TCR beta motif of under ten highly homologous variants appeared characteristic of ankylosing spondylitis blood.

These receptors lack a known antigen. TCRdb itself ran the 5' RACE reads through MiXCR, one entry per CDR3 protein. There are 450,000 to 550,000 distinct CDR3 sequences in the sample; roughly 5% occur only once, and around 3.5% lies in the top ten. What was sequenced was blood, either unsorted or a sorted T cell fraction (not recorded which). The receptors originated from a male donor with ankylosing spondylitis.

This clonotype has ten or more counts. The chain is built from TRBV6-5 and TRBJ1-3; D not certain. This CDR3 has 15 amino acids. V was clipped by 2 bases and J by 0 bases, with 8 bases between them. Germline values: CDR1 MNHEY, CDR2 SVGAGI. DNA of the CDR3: TGTGCCAGCAGTTACAGGGAAAGCTCTGGAAACACCATATATTTT. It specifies CASSYRESSGNTIYF.

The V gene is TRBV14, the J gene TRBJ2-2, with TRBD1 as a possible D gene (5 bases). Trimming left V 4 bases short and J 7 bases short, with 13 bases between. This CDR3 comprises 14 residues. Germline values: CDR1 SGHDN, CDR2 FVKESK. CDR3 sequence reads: CASSPNRPSGELFF. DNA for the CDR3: TGTGCCAGCAGCCCGAACAGGCCCAGCGGGGAGCTGTTTTTT.

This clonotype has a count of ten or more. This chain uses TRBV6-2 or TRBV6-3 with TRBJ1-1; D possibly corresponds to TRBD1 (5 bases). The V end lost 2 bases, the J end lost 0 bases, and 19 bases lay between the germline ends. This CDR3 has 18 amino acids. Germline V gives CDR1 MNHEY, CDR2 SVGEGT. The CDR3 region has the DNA TGTGCCAGCAGTTACGATGGGGGGGGATTGTCAATGAACACTGAAGCTTTCTTT. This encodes CASSYDGGGLSMNTEAFF.

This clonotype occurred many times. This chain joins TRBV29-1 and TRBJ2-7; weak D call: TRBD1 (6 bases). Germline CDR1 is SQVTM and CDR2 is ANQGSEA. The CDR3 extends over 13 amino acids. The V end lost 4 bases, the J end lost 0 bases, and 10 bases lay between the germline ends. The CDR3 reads CSVGQDLSYEQYF. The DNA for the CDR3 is TGCAGCGTTGGACAGGACCTCTCCTACGAGCAGTACTTC.

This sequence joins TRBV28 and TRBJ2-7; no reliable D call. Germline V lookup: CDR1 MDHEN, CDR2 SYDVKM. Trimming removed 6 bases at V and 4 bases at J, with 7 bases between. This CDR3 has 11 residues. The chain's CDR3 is CASRSFYEQYF. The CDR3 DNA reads TGTGCCAGCAGATCCTTTTACGAGCAGTACTTC.

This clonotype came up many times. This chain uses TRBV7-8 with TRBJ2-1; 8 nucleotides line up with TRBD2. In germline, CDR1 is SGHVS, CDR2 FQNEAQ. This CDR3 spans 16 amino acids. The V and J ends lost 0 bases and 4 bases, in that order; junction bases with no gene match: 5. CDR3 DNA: TGTGCCAGCAGCTTAGCATGGCGACTAGCGTACAATGAGCAGTTCTTC. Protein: CASSLAWRLAYNEQFF.

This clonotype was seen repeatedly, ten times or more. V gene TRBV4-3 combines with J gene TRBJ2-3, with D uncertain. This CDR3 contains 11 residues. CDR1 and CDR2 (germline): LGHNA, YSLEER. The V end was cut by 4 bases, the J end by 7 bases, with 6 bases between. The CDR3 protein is CASSLGYTQYF. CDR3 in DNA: TGCGCCAGCAGCCTGGGATATACGCAGTATTTT.

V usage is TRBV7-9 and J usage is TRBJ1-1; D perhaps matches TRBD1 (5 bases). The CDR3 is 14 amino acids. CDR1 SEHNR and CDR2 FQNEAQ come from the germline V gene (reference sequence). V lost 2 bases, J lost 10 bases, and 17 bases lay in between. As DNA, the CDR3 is TGTGCCAGCAGCTTAAACGGGGCAAGGCAGATAGCTTTCTTT. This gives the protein CASSLNGARQIAFF.

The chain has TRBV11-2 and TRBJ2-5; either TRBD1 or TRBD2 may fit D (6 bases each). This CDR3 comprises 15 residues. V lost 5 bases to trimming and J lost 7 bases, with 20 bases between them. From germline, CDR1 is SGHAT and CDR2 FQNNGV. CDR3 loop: CASSRGTRLGGTQYF. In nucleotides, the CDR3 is TGTGCCAGCAGCCGCGGGACACGACTCGGCGGGACCCAGTACTTC.

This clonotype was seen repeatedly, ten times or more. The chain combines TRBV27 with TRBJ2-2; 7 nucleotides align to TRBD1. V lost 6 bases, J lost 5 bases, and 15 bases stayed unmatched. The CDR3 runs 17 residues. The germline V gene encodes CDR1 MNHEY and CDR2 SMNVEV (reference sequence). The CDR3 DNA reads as TGTGCCAGCAGCAACTTTGCACCGGGACAGTCGACCGGGGAGCTGTTTTTT. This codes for CASSNFAPGQSTGELFF.

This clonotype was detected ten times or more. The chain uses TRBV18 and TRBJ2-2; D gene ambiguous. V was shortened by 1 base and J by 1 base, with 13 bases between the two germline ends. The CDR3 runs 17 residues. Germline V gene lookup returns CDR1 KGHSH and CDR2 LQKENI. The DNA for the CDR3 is TGTGCCAGCTCACCACTTGAGCTGTTATTGAACACCGGGGAGCTGTTTTTT. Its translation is CASSPLELLLNTGELFF.

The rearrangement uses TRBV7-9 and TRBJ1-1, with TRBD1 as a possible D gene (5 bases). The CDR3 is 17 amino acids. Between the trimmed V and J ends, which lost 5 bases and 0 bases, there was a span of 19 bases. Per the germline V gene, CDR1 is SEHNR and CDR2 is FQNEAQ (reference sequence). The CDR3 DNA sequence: TGTGCCAGCAGCATATGGGACGGGGGGAGGATGAACACTGAAGCTTTCTTT. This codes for CASSIWDGGRMNTEAFF.

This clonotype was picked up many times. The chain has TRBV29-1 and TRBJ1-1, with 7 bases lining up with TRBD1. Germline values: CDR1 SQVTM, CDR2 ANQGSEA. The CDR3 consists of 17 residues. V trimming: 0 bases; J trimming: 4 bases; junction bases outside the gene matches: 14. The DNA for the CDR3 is TGCAGCGTTGAAGATCGGGCGGGACAGACCCTGGGCACTGAAGCTTTCTTT. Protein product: CSVEDRAGQTLGTEAFF.

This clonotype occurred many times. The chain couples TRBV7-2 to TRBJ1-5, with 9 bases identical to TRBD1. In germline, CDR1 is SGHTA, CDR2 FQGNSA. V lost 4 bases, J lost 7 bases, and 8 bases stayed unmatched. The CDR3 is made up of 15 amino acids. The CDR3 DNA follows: TGTGCCAGCAGCTCGCAGACAGGGGGTGGACAGCCCCAGCATTTT. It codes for CASSSQTGGGQPQHF. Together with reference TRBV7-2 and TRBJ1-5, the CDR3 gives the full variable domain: GAGVSQSPSNKVTEKGKDVELRCDPISGHTALYWYRQSLGQGLEFLIYFQGNSAPDKSGLPSDRFSAERTGGSVSTLTIQRTQQEDSAVYLCASSSQTGGGQPQHFGDGTRLSIL.

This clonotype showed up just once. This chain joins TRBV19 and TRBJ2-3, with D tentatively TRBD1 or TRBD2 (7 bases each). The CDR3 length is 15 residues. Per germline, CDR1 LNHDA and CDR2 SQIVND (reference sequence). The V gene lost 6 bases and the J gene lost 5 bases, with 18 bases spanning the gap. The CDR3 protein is CASRGRGQAEDTQYF. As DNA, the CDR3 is TGTGCCAGTAGGGGGAGGGGGCAAGCGGAAGATACGCAGTATTTT. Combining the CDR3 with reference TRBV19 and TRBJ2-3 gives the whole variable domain DGGITQSPKYLFRKEGQNVTLSCEQNLNHDAMYWYRQDPGQGLRLIYYSQIVNDFQKGDIAEGYSVSREKKESFPLTVTSAQKNPTAFYLCASRGRGQAEDTQYFGPGTRLTVL.

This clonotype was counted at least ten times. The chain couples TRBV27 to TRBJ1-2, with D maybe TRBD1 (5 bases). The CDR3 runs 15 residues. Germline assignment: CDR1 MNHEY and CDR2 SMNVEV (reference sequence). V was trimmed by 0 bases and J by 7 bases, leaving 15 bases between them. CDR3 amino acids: CASSLSAAGHGGYTF. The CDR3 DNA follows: TGTGCCAGCAGTTTATCGGCAGCAGGGCATGGTGGCTACACCTTC.

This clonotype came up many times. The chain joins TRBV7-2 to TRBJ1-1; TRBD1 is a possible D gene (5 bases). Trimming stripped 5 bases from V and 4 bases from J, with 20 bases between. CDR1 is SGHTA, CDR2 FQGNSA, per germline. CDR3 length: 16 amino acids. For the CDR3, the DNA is TGTGCCAGCAGCCTCGGTTGGGGCCCTCGCGGCACTGAAGCTTTCTTT. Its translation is CASSLGWGPRGTEAFF.

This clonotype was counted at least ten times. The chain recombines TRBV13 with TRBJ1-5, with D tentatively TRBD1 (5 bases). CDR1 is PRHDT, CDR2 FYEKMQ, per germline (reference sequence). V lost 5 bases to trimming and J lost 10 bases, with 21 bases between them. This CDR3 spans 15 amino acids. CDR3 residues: CASSLSPRAGHPQHF. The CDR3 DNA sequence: TGTGCCAGCAGCCTCAGCCCCAGGGCAGGTCACCCCCAGCATTTT.

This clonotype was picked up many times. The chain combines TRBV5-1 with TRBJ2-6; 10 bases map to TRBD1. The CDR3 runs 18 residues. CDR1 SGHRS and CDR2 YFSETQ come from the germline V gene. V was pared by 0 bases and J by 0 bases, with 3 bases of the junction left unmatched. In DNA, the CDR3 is TGCGCCAGCAGCTTGGGCGGGACAGGGGCCTCTGGGGCCAACGTCCTGACTTTC. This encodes CASSLGGTGASGANVLTF.

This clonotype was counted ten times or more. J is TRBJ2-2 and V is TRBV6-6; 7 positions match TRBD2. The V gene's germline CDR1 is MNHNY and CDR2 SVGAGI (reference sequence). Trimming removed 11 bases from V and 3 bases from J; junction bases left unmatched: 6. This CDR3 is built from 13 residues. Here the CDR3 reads CAGGGVDTGELFF. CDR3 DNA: TGTGCCGGGGGGGGAGTGGACACCGGGGAGCTGTTTTTT.

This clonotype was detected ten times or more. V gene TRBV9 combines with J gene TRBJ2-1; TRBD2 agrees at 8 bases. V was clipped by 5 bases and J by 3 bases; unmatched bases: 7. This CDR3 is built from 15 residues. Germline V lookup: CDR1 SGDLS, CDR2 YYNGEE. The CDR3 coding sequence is TGTGCCAGCAGGACAGCGGGAGAGAGCTACAATGAGCAGTTCTTC. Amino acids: CASRTAGESYNEQFF. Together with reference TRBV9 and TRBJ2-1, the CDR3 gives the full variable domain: DSGVTQTPKHLITATGQRVTLRCSPRSGDLSVYWYQQSLDQGLQFLIQYYNGEERAKGNILERFSAQQFPDLHSELNLSSLELGDSALYFCASRTAGESYNEQFFGPGTRLTVL.

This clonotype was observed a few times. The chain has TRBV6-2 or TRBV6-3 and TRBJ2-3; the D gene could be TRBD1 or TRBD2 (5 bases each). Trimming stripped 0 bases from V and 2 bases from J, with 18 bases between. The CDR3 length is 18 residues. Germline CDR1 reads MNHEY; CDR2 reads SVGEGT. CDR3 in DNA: TGTGCCAGCAGTTACTCGAGAGGGGCGTGGAAGATCACAGATACGCAGTATTTT. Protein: CASSYSRGAWKITDTQYF.

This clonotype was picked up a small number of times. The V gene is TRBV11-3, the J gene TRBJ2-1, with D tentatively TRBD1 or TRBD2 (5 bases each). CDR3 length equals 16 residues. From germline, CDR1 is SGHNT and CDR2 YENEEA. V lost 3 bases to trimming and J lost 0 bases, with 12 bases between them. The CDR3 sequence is CASSFQSGSSYNEQFF. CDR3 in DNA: TGTGCCAGCAGCTTCCAATCAGGGAGCTCCTACAATGAGCAGTTCTTC.

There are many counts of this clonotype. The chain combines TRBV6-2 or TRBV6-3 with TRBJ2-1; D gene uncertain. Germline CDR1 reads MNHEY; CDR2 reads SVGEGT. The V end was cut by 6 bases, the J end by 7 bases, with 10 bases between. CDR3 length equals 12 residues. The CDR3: CASSRLANEQFF. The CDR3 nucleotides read TGTGCCAGCAGCAGACTCGCGAATGAGCAGTTCTTC.

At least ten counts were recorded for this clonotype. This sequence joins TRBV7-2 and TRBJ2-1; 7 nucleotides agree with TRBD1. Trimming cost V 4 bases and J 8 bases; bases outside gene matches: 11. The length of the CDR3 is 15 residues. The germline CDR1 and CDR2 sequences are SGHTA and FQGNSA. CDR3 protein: CASSSLGQPRDEQFF. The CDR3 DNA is TGTGCCAGCAGCTCCTTGGGACAGCCTCGGGATGAGCAGTTCTTC. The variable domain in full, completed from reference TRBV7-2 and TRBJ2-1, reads GAGVSQSPSNKVTEKGKDVELRCDPISGHTALYWYRQSLGQGLEFLIYFQGNSAPDKSGLPSDRFSAERTGGSVSTLTIQRTQQEDSAVYLCASSSLGQPRDEQFFGPGTRLTVL.

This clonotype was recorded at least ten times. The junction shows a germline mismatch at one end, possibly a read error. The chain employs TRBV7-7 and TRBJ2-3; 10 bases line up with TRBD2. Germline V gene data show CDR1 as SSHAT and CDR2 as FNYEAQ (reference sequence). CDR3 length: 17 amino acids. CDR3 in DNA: TGTGCTAGCAGCTTAGAGCGGGAGGGCCCCAGCACAGATACGCAGTATTTT. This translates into CASSLEREGPSTDTQYF.